This TCR beta chain was identified in a study of blood T cell repertoires in COVID-19. Study-level background: Samples representing acute and convalescent COVID-19 were sourced from the United States, Italy and Spain. PBMCs, B-cell-depleted T cells, or T cells were the source of the cDNA or gDNA that made up the material.

Germline CDR1 is LNHDA and CDR2 is SQIVND (reference sequence). The junction had 11 bases not matched to a gene; V was cut back by 5 bases and J by 7 bases. The CDR3 runs 14 residues. In the study's own analysis: Researchers report that nucleated cell counts were estimated from reference gene primer amplification. TCRdb keeps only in-frame clones here, not all; method: immunoSEQ multiplex PCR. V and J calls and clone size are given by that table; D and trimming were obtained from the DNA. The sample has over 200,000 clones, 80% to 85% seen once. This sequence joins TRBV19 and TRBJ2-7, with 7 bases matching TRBD2. The sample was peripheral blood. This clonotype was obtained from an elderly woman with active or convalescent COVID-19. The CDR3 here is CASSGGTTSREQYF. The CDR3 DNA sequence: TGTGCCAGTAGTGGAGGGACTACCTCTCGGGAGCAGTACTTC.